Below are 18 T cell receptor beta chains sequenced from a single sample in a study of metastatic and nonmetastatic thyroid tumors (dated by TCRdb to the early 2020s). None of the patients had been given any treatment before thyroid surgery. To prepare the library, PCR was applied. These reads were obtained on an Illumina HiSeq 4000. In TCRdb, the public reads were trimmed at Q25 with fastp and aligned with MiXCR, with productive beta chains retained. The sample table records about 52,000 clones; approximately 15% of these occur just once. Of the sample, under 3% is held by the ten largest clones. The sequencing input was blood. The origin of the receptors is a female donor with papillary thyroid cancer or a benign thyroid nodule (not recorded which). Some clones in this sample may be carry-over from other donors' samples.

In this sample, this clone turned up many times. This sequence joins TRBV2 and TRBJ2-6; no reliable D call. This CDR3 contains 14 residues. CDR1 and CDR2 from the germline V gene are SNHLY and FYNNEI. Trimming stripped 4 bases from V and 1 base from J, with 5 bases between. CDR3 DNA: TGTGCCAGCAGTGGGCTTTCTGGGGCCAACGTCCTGACTTTC. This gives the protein CASSGLSGANVLTF.

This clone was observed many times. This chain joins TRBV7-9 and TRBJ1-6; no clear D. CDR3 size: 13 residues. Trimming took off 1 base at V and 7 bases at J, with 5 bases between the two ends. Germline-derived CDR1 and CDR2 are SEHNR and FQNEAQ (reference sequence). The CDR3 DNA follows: TGTGCCAGCAGCTTAGTTGAAAATTCACCCCTCCACTTT. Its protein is CASSLVENSPLHF.

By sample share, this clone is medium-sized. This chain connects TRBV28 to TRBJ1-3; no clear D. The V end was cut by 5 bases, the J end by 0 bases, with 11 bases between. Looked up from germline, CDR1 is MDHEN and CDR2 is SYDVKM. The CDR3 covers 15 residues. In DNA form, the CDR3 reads TGTGCCAGCAGTCCCATAACCCCCTCTGGAAACACCATATATTTT. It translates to CASSPITPSGNTIYF. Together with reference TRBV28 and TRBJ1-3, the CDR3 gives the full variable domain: DVKVTQSSRYLVKRTGEKVFLECVQDMDHENMFWYRQDPGLGLRLIYFSYDVKMKEKGDIPEGYSVSREKKERFSLILESASTNQTSMYLCASSPITPSGNTIYFGEGSWLTVV.

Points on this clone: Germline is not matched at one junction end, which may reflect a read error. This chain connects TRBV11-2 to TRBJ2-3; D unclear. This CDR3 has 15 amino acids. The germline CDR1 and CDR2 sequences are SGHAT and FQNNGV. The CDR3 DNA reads TGTGCCAGCACCCTAGTGGCCGTAAGCACAGATACTCAGTATTTT. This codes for CASTLVAVSTDTQYF.

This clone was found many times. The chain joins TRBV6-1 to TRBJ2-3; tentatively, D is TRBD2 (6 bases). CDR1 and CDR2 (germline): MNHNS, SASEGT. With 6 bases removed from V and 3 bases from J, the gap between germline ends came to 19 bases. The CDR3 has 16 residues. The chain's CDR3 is CASRTFAGSLTDTQYF. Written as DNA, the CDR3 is TGTGCCAGCAGGACTTTTGCGGGATCGTTGACAGATACGCAGTATTTT.

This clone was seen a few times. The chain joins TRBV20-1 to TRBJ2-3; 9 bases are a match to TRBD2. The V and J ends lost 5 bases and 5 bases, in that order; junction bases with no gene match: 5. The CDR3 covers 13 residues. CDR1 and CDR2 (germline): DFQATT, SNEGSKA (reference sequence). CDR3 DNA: TGCAGTGCTCTGGGACTAGCAATAGATACGCAGTATTTT. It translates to CSALGLAIDTQYF.

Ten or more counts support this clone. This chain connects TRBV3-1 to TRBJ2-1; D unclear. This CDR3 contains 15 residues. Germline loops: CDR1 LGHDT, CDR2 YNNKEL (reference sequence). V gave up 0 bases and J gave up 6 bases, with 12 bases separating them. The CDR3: CASSQDLYVGNEQFF. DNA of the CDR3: TGTGCCAGCAGCCAAGATCTATATGTAGGCAATGAGCAGTTCTTC.

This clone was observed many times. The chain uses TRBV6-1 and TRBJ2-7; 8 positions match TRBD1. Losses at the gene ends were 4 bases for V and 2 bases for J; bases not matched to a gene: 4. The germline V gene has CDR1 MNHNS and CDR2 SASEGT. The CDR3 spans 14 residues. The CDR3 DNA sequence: TGTGCCAGCAGTGGGAGGACAGGGACCTACGAGCAGTACTTC. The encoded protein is CASSGRTGTYEQYF.

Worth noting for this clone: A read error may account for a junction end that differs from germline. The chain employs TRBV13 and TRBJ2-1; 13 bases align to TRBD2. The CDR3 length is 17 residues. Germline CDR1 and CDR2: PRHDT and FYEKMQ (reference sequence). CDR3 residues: CASSSGTSGTSYNELFF. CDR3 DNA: TGTGCCAGCAGCTCGGGGACTAGCGGGACCTCCTACAATGAGCTGTTCTTC.

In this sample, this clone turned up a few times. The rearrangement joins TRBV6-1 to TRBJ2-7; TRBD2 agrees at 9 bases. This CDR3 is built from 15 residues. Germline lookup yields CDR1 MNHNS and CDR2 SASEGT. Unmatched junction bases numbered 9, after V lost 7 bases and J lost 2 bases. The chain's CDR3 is CASIRLREGPYEQYV. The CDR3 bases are TGTGCCAGCATTCGTTTGCGGGAGGGCCCCTACGAGCAGTACGTC.

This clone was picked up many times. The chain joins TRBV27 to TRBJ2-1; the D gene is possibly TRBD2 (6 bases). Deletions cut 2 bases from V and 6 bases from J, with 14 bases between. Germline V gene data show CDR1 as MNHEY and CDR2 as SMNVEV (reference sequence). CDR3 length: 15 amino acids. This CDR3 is CASSLGAGLVNEQFF. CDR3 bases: TGTGCCAGCAGTTTAGGGGCGGGGCTAGTCAATGAGCAGTTCTTC.

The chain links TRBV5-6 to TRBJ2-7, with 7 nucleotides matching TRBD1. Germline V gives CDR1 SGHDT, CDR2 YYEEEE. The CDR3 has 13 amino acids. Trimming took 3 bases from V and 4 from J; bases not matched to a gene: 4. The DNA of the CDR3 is TGTGCCAGCAGCTCGGGACAGTGTTACGAGCAGTACTTC. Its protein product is CASSSGQCYEQYF.

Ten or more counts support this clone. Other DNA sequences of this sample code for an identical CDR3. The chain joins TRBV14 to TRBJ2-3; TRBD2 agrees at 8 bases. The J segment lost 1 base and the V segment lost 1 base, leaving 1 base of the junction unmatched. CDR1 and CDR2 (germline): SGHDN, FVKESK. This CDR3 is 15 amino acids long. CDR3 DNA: TGTGCCAGCAGCCAAGCTAGCGGGCGCACAGATACGCAGTATTTT. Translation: CASSQASGRTDTQYF.

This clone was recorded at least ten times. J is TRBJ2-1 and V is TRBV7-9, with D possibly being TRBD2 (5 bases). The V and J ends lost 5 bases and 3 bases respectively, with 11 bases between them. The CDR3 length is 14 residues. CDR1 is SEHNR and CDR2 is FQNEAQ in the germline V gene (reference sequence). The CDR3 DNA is TGTGCCAGCAGCCTGACTACCCTCTACAATGAGCAGTTCTTC. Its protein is CASSLTTLYNEQFF.

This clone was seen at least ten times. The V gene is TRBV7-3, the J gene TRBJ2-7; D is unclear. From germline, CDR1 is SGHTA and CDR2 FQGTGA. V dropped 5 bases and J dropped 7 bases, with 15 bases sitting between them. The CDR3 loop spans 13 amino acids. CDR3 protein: CASSPPGFGEQYF. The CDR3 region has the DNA TGTGCCAGCAGCCCGCCTGGCTTTGGGGAGCAGTACTTC.

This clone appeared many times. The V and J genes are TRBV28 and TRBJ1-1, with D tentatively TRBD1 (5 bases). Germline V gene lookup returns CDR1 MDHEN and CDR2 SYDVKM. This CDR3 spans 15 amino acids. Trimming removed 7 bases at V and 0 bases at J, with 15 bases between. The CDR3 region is CASTPLGRMNTEAFF. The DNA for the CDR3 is TGTGCCAGCACTCCACTGGGACGGATGAACACTGAAGCTTTCTTT.

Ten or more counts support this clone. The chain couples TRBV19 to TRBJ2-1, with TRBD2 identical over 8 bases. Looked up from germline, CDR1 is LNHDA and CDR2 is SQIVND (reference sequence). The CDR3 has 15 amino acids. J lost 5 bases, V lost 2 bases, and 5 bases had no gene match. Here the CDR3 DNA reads TGTGCCAGTAGTATACGAACTAGCGGTAACAATGAGCAGTTCTTC. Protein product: CASSIRTSGNNEQFF.

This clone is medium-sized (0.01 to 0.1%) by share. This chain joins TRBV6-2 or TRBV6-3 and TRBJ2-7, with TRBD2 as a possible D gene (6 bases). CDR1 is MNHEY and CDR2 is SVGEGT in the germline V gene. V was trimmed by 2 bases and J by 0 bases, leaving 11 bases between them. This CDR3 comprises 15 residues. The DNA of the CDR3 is TGTGCCAGCAGTTACACGGGAGCTAGCTCCTACGAGCAGTACTTC. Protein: CASSYTGASSYEQYF.